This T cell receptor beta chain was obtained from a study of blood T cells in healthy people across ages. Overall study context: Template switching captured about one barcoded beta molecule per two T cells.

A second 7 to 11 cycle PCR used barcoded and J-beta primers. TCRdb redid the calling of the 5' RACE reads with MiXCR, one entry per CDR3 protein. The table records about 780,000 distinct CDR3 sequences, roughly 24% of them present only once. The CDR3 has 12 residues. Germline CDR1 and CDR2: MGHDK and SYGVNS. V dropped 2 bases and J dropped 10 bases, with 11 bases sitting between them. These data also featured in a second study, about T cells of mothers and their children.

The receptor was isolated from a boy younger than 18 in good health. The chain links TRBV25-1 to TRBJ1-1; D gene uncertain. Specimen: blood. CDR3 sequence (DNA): TGTGCCAGCAGTGAAGTGGGAAGGAGAGCTTTCTTT. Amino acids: CASSEVGRRAFF.